A selection of T cell receptor beta chains follows, all from one sample in a study of blood T cell repertoires in COVID-19. TCRdb's table, derived via immunoSEQ multiplex PCR, lists solely in-frame clones and lacks some. The table has over 35,000 clones, 90% seen once; the top ten hold around 17%. The sample comprised peripheral blood. Receptors were obtained from a man in his 70s with active COVID-19. CDR3s include the opening cysteine and the closing phenylalanine or tryptophan.

V gene: TRBV5-1; J gene: TRBJ1-4; CDR3 protein: CASSLSGSTNEKLFF
V gene: TRBV19; J gene: TRBJ2-1; CDR3 protein: CASSLVRGIGNEQFF
V gene: TRBV4-1; J gene: TRBJ1-3; CDR3 protein: CASSPRYLSGNTIYF
V gene: TRBV6-5; J gene: TRBJ1-1; CDR3 protein: CATPWRGRTEAFF
V gene: TRBV27; J gene: TRBJ1-4; CDR3 protein: CASSQRRGEKLFF
V gene: TRBV5-5; J gene: TRBJ2-7; CDR3 protein: CASSLEPRVRSYEQYF
V gene: TRBV2; J gene: TRBJ1-2; CDR3 protein: CASSGTGGRGYTF
V gene: TRBV7-2; J gene: TRBJ1-6; CDR3 protein: CASSRTGGDSPLHF
V gene: TRBV9; J gene: TRBJ2-7; CDR3 protein: CASSVAGQDYEQYF
V gene: TRBV3-1/TRBV3-2; J gene: TRBJ2-6; CDR3 protein: CASRGGWANVLTF
V gene: TRBV2; J gene: TRBJ2-2; CDR3 protein: CASRQGSNTGELFF
V gene: TRBV5-4; J gene: TRBJ1-2; CDR3 protein: CASSLDRRGGYTF
V gene: TRBV5-4; J gene: TRBJ2-1; CDR3 protein: CASSRVSGGEQFF